This T cell receptor (beta chain) was identified during a study of shared clonotypes between healthy human individuals. The V end was cut by 0 bases, the J end by 3 bases, with 14 bases between. The CDR3 spans 16 residues. Germline CDR1 SGDLS, CDR2 YYNGEE. Data came from immunoSEQ multiplex PCR; TCRdb stores just in-frame clones and leaves some out. The sample yields 1.5 million to 1.9 million clones, about 98% seen once. This clone was seen only once. Sequencing was performed on naive CD4+ T cells sorted from blood. Specified subset: CD45RA+ positively selected. The chain combines TRBV9 with TRBJ2-3; D is unresolved. The source of this sequence is a man aged 30 to 39 in good health. The CDR3 sequence: CASSVGSRQATDTQYF. The CDR3 coding sequence is TGTGCCAGCAGCGTAGGGTCCCGGCAGGCGACAGATACGCAGTATTTT. The full variable domain, completed using reference TRBV9 and TRBJ2-3, is DSGVTQTPKHLITATGQRVTLRCSPRSGDLSVYWYQQSLDQGLQFLIQYYNGEERAKGNILERFSAQQFPDLHSELNLSSLELGDSALYFCASSVGSRQATDTQYFGPGTRLTVL.